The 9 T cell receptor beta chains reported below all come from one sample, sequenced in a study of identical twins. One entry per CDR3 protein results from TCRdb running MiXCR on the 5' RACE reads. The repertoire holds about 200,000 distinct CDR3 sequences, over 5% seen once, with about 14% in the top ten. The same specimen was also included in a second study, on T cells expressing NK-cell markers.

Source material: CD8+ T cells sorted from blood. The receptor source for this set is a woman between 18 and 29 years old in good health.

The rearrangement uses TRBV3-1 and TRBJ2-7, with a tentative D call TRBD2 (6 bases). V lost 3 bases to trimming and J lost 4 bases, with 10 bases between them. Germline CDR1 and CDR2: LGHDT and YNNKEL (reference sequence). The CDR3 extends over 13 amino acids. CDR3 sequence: CASSHMGLYEQYF. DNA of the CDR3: TGTGCCAGCAGCCACATGGGACTTTACGAGCAGTACTTC.

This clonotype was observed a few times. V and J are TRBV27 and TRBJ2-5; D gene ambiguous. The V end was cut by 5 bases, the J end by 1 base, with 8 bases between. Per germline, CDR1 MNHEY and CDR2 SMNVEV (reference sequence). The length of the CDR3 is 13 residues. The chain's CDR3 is CASSNDTQETQYF. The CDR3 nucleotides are TGTGCCAGCAGTAACGACACCCAAGAGACCCAGTACTTC.

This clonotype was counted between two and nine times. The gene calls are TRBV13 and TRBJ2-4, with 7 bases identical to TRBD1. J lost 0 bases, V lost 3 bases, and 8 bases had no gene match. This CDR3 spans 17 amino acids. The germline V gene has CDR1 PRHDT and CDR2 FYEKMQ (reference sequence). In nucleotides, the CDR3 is TGTGCCAGCAGCTTTGGGTCGGGACAGCTAGCCAAAAACATTCAGTACTTC. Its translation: CASSFGSGQLAKNIQYF.

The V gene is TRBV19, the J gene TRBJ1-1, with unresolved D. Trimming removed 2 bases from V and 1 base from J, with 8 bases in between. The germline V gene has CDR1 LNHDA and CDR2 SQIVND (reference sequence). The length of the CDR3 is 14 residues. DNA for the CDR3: TGTGCCAGTAGTATAAACGCGGGGAACACTGAAGCTTTCTTT. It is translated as CASSINAGNTEAFF.

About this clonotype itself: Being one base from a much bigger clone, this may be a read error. CDR3 amino acids: CASGLGGSHYNERFF. The CDR3 region has the DNA TGTGCTAGTGGTTTGGGCGGGAGCCATTACAATGAGCGGTTCTTC. This rearrangement joins TRBV12-5 to TRBJ2-1; 7 bases agree with TRBD2. The CDR3 is made up of 15 amino acids. The germline V gene has CDR1 LGHNT and CDR2 FRNRAP.

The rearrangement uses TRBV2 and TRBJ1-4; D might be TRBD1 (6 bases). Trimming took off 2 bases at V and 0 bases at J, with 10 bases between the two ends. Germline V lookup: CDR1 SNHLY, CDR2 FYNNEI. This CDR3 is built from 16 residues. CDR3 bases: TGTGCCAGCAGTGAAATTCAGGGGTCAACTAATGAAAAACTGTTTTTT. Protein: CASSEIQGSTNEKLFF.

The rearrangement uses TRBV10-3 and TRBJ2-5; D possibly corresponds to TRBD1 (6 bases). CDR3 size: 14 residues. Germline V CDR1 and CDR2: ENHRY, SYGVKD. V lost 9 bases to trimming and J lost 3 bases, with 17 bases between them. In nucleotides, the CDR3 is TGTGCCATTTCTCCCGACAGGAGTGAAGAGACCCAGTACTTC. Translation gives CAISPDRSEETQYF.

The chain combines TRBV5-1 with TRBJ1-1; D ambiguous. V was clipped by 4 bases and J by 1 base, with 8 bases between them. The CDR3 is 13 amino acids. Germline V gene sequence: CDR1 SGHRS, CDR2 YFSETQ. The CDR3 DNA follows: TGCGCCAGCAGCGAACGGAAGAACACTGAAGCTTTCTTT. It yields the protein CASSERKNTEAFF.

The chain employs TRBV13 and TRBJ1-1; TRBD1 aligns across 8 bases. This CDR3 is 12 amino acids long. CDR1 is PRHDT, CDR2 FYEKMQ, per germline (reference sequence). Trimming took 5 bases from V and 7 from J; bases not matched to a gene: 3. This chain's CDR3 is CASSPDRVEAFF. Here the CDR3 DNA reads TGTGCCAGCAGCCCGGACAGGGTTGAAGCTTTCTTT.